This T cell receptor (beta chain) was sequenced in a study of read filtering for tumor transcriptome and immune sequencing. General study results and limits: Correlation between methods rose after single-read clonotypes were removed.

Of note for this clonotype: No antigen is known for it.

The library was built from about 370 ng RNA with molecular barcoded adaptors for alpha/delta and beta/gamma chains. From the reads, TCRdb called clonotypes with MiXCR, one entry per CDR3 protein. The sample lists about 38,000 distinct CDR3 sequences, 14% occurring once. Germline CDR1 DFQATT, CDR2 SNEGSKA (reference sequence). The V end was cut by 0 bases, the J end by 0 bases, with 12 bases between. The CDR3 is made up of 15 amino acids. The TCR originated in a donor over 35 with multiple myeloma. The sequencing input was a population of CD138-negative cells sorted from bone marrow. The chain has TRBV20-1 and TRBJ2-7; D is unclear. The CDR3 coding sequence is TGCAGTGCTAGAGATAGGTCAACCAGCTCCTACGAGCAGTACTTC. Protein sequence: CSARDRSTSSYEQYF.